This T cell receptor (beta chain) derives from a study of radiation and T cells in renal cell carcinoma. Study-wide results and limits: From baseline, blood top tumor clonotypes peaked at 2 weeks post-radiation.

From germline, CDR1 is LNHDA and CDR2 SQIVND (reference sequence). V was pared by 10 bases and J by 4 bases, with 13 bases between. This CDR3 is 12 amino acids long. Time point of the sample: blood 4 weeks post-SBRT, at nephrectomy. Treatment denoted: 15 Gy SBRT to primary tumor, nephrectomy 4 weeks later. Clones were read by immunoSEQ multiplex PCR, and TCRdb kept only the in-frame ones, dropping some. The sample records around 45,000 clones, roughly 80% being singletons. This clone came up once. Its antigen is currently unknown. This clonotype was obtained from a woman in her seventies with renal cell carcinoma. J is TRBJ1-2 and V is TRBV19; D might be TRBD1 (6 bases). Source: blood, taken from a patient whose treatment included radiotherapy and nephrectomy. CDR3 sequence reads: CATKQGTYGYTF. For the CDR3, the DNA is TGTGCCACCAAACAGGGTACCTATGGCTACACCTTC.